The 30 T cell receptor beta chains reported below all come from one sample, sequenced in a study of T cell responses to AZD1222 COVID-19 vaccine. Using immunoSEQ multiplex PCR, the repertoire was profiled, and TCRdb retains in-frame clones only, with some absent. The sample has 85,000 to 110,000 clones, about 87% seen once. The sequencing here drew on peripheral blood, taken on day 0 of AZD1222 vaccination. Every receptor here comes from an adult in good health.

The chain combines TRBV18 with TRBJ1-6; D gene unclear. The germline gives CDR1 KGHSH, CDR2 LQKENI. The CDR3 contains 16 residues. Trimming left V 4 bases short and J 2 bases short, with 12 bases between. CDR3 amino acids: CASSLEGGPYNSPLHF. CDR3 DNA sequence: TGTGCCAGCTCACTCGAGGGAGGGCCCTATAATTCACCCCTCCACTTT.

The V gene is TRBV7-9, the J gene TRBJ1-5; perhaps TRBD1 as D (5 bases). CDR3 size: 13 residues. The germline V and J ends were trimmed by 4 bases and 7 bases, with 11 bases remaining between them. CDR1 and CDR2 (germline): SEHNR, FQNEAQ (reference sequence). The CDR3 loop is CASSSTVTQPQHF. The CDR3 DNA reads TGTGCCAGCAGCTCGACAGTTACACAGCCCCAGCATTTT.

The chain couples TRBV5-5 to TRBJ2-2, with D tentatively TRBD1 (6 bases). CDR1 is SGHKS, CDR2 YYEKEE, per germline (reference sequence). The CDR3 consists of 15 residues. V was shortened by 5 bases and J by 8 bases, with 19 bases between the two germline ends. The CDR3 DNA is TGTGCCAGCAGGTCGGGTCAGGGGATCATTGGGGAGCTGTTTTTT. This gives the protein CASRSGQGIIGELFF.

The J gene is TRBJ1-2, the V gene TRBV19; maybe TRBD1 (5 bases). This CDR3 region has 13 residues. CDR1 LNHDA and CDR2 SQIVND come from the germline V gene (reference sequence). V dropped 3 bases and J dropped 4 bases, with 9 bases sitting between them. The chain's CDR3 is CASSMGRIYGYTF. CDR3 coding DNA: TGTGCCAGTAGTATGGGACGGATCTATGGCTACACCTTC.

The J gene is TRBJ2-3, the V gene TRBV6-1, with D unclear. The V end lost 0 bases, the J end lost 4 bases, and 11 bases lay between the germline ends. The CDR3 extends over 15 amino acids. Per the germline V gene, CDR1 is MNHNS and CDR2 is SASEGT. CDR3 sequence reads: CASSEAAPLADTQYF. The CDR3 DNA reads as TGTGCCAGCAGTGAAGCGGCTCCCCTCGCAGATACGCAGTATTTT.

The chain couples TRBV18 to TRBJ1-3; D not resolved. CDR3 length equals 14 residues. V was cut by 1 base and J by 2 bases, with 6 bases left in between. Germline V gene sequence: CDR1 KGHSH, CDR2 LQKENI. The CDR3 nucleotides read TGTGCCAGCTCACCACAGGGAACTGGAAACACCATATATTTT. It is translated as CASSPQGTGNTIYF.

A few counts support this clone. V and J are TRBV10-3 and TRBJ2-1; 10 bases fit TRBD2. This CDR3 spans 16 amino acids. Germline assignment: CDR1 ENHRY and CDR2 SYGVKD. V trimming: 3 bases; J trimming: 8 bases; junction bases outside the gene matches: 10. The DNA for the CDR3 is TGTGCCATCAGTGAATTTGAGCGGGGGGGCCGGGATGAGCAGTTCTTC. It codes for CAISEFERGGRDEQFF.

This clone showed up just once. V gene TRBV2 combines with J gene TRBJ2-1; tentatively, D is TRBD2 (5 bases). Germline CDR1 reads SNHLY; CDR2 reads FYNNEI. The V and J ends lost 8 bases and 7 bases respectively, with 15 bases between them. This CDR3 contains 13 residues. This chain's CDR3 is CASGNTPGNEQFF. Here the CDR3 DNA reads TGTGCCAGCGGAAATACGCCGGGGAATGAGCAGTTCTTC.

The chain links TRBV18 to TRBJ1-4; 7 nucleotides agree with TRBD1. The J segment lost 3 bases and the V segment lost 1 base, leaving 5 bases of the junction unmatched. Germline V lookup: CDR1 KGHSH, CDR2 LQKENI. The CDR3 is 16 amino acids. CDR3 DNA sequence: TGTGCCAGCTCACCACAACAGGGGACTCCTAATGAAAAACTGTTTTTT. This codes for CASSPQQGTPNEKLFF.

The chain has TRBV4-2 and TRBJ1-6; no clear D. The germline V gene has CDR1 LGHNA and CDR2 YNFKEQ. The ends were cut back, 0 bases at V and 9 bases at J, with 12 bases in the middle. The CDR3 totals 15 residues. The CDR3 DNA reads as TGTGCCAGCAGCCAAGACTCGGCAGGACGTTCACCCCTCCACTTT. Translation: CASSQDSAGRSPLHF.

The chain combines TRBV19 with TRBJ1-1; no firm D call. The CDR3 extends over 12 amino acids. The germline gives CDR1 LNHDA, CDR2 SQIVND (reference sequence). V lost 4 bases to trimming and J lost 5 bases, with 8 bases between them. CDR3 nucleotides: TGTGCCAGTAGTACTACCACGACTGAAGCTTTCTTT. This encodes CASSTTTTEAFF. The whole variable domain, remainder taken from reference TRBV19 and TRBJ1-1, is DGGITQSPKYLFRKEGQNVTLSCEQNLNHDAMYWYRQDPGQGLRLIYYSQIVNDFQKGDIAEGYSVSREKKESFPLTVTSAQKNPTAFYLCASSTTTTEAFFGQGTRLTVV.

For the CDR3, the DNA is TGTGCCAGCAGCTTCCTGAGGGCCCCGAGTTTAGAAGCTTTCTTT. Translation gives CASSFLRAPSLEAFF. The chain couples TRBV5-6 to TRBJ1-1; D not resolved. Between the trimmed V and J ends, which lost 2 bases and 8 bases, there was a span of 19 bases. This CDR3 contains 15 residues. Germline values: CDR1 SGHDT, CDR2 YYEEEE. The full variable domain, its missing parts supplied by reference TRBV5-6 and TRBJ1-1, is DAGVTQSPTHLIKTRGQQVTLRCSPKSGHDTVSWYQQALGQGPQFIFQYYEEEERQRGNFPDRFSGHQFPNYSSELNVNALLLGDSALYLCASSFLRAPSLEAFFGQGTRLTVV.

The V call is TRBV28, the J call TRBJ1-1; a possible D gene is TRBD1 (5 bases). The CDR3 is 15 amino acids. Germline values: CDR1 MDHEN, CDR2 SYDVKM. Trimming left V 6 bases short and J 2 bases short, with 16 bases between. CDR3 sequence reads: CASRPPGAVNTEAFF. In DNA, the CDR3 is TGTGCCAGCAGACCCCCCGGGGCAGTCAACACTGAAGCTTTCTTT. The whole variable domain, remainder taken from reference TRBV28 and TRBJ1-1, is DVKVTQSSRYLVKRTGEKVFLECVQDMDHENMFWYRQDPGLGLRLIYFSYDVKMKEKGDIPEGYSVSREKKERFSLILESASTNQTSMYLCASRPPGAVNTEAFFGQGTRLTVV.

The J gene is TRBJ1-2, the V gene TRBV18; 8 bases match TRBD1. The CDR3 loop spans 12 amino acids. In germline, CDR1 is KGHSH, CDR2 LQKENI. V was pared by 3 bases and J by 6 bases, with 0 bases of the junction left unmatched. In nucleotides, the CDR3 is TGTGCCAGCTCACCGACAGGGGATGGCTACACCTTC. Amino acids: CASSPTGDGYTF.

The V call is TRBV3-1 (or the pseudogene TRBV3-2), the J call TRBJ2-7, with D unresolved. Germline V gives CDR1 LGHDT, CDR2 YNNKEL (reference sequence). Trimming pared 3 bases from V and 1 base from J, leaving 10 bases between. This CDR3 is built from 14 residues. Here the CDR3 DNA reads TGTGCCAGCAGCCACACAGCCCTTTCCTACGAGCAGTACTTC. Residues: CASSHTALSYEQYF.

V usage is TRBV6-1 and J usage is TRBJ1-1, with D possibly being TRBD1 (5 bases). Trimming stripped 4 bases from V and 2 bases from J, with 17 bases between. In germline, CDR1 is MNHNS, CDR2 SASEGT. The CDR3 sequence is 16 residues long. The CDR3 loop reads CASSGWQRTPNTEAFF. As DNA, the CDR3 is TGTGCCAGCAGTGGATGGCAGAGGACACCCAACACTGAAGCTTTCTTT.

The V call is TRBV11-3, the J call TRBJ2-7; D is uncertain. Germline CDR1 and CDR2: SGHNT and YENEEA. V dropped 2 bases and J dropped 5 bases, with 10 bases sitting between them. The CDR3 covers 13 residues. As DNA, the CDR3 is TGTGCCAGCAGCTTAAACAGTGTTCACGAGCAGTACTTC. Its translation: CASSLNSVHEQYF.

The chain carries TRBV19 and TRBJ1-1; 9 nucleotides match TRBD1. CDR3 size: 17 residues. Germline assignment: CDR1 LNHDA and CDR2 SQIVND (reference sequence). The ends lost 3 bases at V and 0 bases at J; junction bases unmatched: 8. The CDR3 coding sequence is TGTGCCAGTAGTATCCCTGGGACAGGGATAATGAACACTGAAGCTTTCTTT. Its protein product is CASSIPGTGIMNTEAFF.

J is TRBJ2-7 and V is TRBV7-2, with 9 bases that match TRBD1. With V trimmed by 8 bases and J by 5 bases, 19 bases remained unmatched. This CDR3 is 17 amino acids long. Germline assignment: CDR1 SGHTA and CDR2 FQGNSA. CDR3 sequence: CASLRQAVGTGGDEQYF. The CDR3 coding sequence is TGTGCCAGCCTGCGTCAAGCGGTCGGTACAGGGGGCGACGAGCAGTACTTC.

This sequence joins TRBV7-6 and TRBJ2-1, with 8 positions matching TRBD1. Germline V lookup: CDR1 SGHVS, CDR2 FNYEAQ. J lost 8 bases, V lost 2 bases, and 14 bases had no gene match. The CDR3 runs to 17 residues. The CDR3 sequence: CASSLPSRDRTLDEQFF. The CDR3 DNA sequence: TGTGCCAGCAGCTTACCGTCCCGGGACAGGACGTTGGATGAGCAGTTCTTC. The whole variable domain, remainder taken from reference TRBV7-6 and TRBJ2-1, is GAGVSQSPRYKVTKRGQDVALRCDPISGHVSLYWYRQALGQGPEFLTYFNYEAQQDKSGLPNDRFSAERPEGSISTLTIQRTEQRDSAMYRCASSLPSRDRTLDEQFFGPGTRLTVL.

This chain connects TRBV19 to TRBJ1-1; 7 nucleotides match TRBD1. Unmatched junction bases numbered 2, after V lost 3 bases and J lost 1 base. There are 14 residues in the CDR3. Looked up from germline, CDR1 is LNHDA and CDR2 is SQIVND (reference sequence). CDR3 residues: CASSIWDRNTEAFF. The CDR3 DNA reads TGTGCCAGTAGTATCTGGGACAGGAACACTGAAGCTTTCTTT.

The chain links TRBV9 to TRBJ2-2, with 7 bases fitting TRBD1. The CDR3 extends over 14 amino acids. The germline V gene encodes CDR1 SGDLS and CDR2 YYNGEE. The junction had 5 bases not matched to a gene; V was cut back by 3 bases and J by 6 bases. CDR3 amino acids: CASSGRGGSGELFF. The CDR3 bases are TGTGCCAGCAGCGGACGAGGGGGCTCCGGGGAGCTGTTTTTT. Full variable domain (outside the CDR3, taken from reference TRBV9 and TRBJ2-2): DSGVTQTPKHLITATGQRVTLRCSPRSGDLSVYWYQQSLDQGLQFLIQYYNGEERAKGNILERFSAQQFPDLHSELNLSSLELGDSALYFCASSGRGGSGELFFGEGSRLTVL.

The gene calls are TRBV7-3 and TRBJ2-1, with TRBD2 matching 7 bases. V lost 3 bases and J lost 7; bases outside the gene matches: 6. This CDR3 has 14 amino acids. The germline V gene has CDR1 SGHTA and CDR2 FQGTGA. The CDR3 loop is CASSLGQGGNEQFF. The CDR3 DNA reads as TGTGCCAGCAGCTTGGGGCAGGGAGGGAATGAGCAGTTCTTC.

The chain carries TRBV11-2 and TRBJ2-1, with D possibly being TRBD2 (6 bases). Trimming took off 3 bases at V and 8 bases at J, with 29 bases between the two ends. From germline, CDR1 is SGHAT and CDR2 FQNNGV. CDR3 length equals 19 residues. In DNA form, the CDR3 reads TGTGCCAGCAGCTTCGGTGCCCGTTTTAGCGGCCTAACGAGCGATGAGCAGTTCTTC. Protein: CASSFGARFSGLTSDEQFF.

The chain is built from TRBV19 and TRBJ1-4; TRBD1 might be the D (5 bases). V was shortened by 4 bases and J by 5 bases, with 8 bases between the two germline ends. The germline gives CDR1 LNHDA, CDR2 SQIVND (reference sequence). The CDR3 sequence is 13 residues long. CDR3 in amino acids: CASSTGLNEKLFF. The CDR3 nucleotides read TGTGCCAGTAGTACGGGACTGAATGAAAAACTGTTTTTT.

This clone was counted a few times. The rearrangement joins TRBV5-1 to TRBJ2-7; 14 nucleotides match TRBD2. The CDR3 totals 17 residues. With 0 bases clipped from V and 6 bases from J, the junction kept 8 bases outside the gene matches. CDR1 and CDR2 from the germline V gene are SGHRS and YFSETQ. The CDR3 spells CASSLGTSGLAGVEQYF. The CDR3 coding sequence is TGCGCCAGCAGCTTGGGAACCTCGGGACTAGCGGGAGTCGAGCAGTACTTC.

The CDR3 loop reads CASSLATGTTGELFF. The CDR3 DNA is TGTGCCAGCAGCCTAGCTACAGGGACCACCGGGGAGCTGTTTTTT. The chain links TRBV9 to TRBJ2-2; perhaps TRBD1 as D (6 bases). Germline V CDR1 and CDR2: SGDLS, YYNGEE. The CDR3 contains 15 residues. V was pared by 4 bases and J by 4 bases, with 14 bases between.

In this sample, this clone turned up once. The chain couples TRBV30 to TRBJ1-3; D gene uncertain. This CDR3 has 13 residues. Germline CDR1 GTSNPN, CDR2 SVGIG (reference sequence). CDR3 nucleotides: TGTGCTATTGAGAAGGGCTCTGGAAACACCATATATTTT. Translating it yields CAIEKGSGNTIYF.

A few counts support this clone. This sequence joins TRBV5-4 and TRBJ1-2; no clear D. The CDR3 length is 13 residues. The germline gives CDR1 SGHNT, CDR2 YYREEE (reference sequence). V was cut by 0 bases and J by 4 bases, with 7 bases left in between. CDR3 DNA: TGTGCCAGCAGCTTGGGCCGGCCCTATGGCTACACCTTC. This translates into CASSLGRPYGYTF.

The chain uses TRBV27 and TRBJ1-5; TRBD1 matches 11 bases. The ends lost 6 bases at V and 6 bases at J; junction bases unmatched: 1. Germline V gene data show CDR1 as MNHEY and CDR2 as SMNVEV (reference sequence). There are 13 residues in the CDR3. CDR3 protein: CASRGTGGQPQHF. The CDR3 DNA follows: TGTGCCAGCAGGGGGACAGGGGGTCAGCCCCAGCATTTT.